The 5 T cell receptor beta chains below were found in one sample sequenced in a study of blood T cell repertoires in COVID-19. Clones were read by immunoSEQ multiplex PCR, and TCRdb kept only the in-frame ones, dropping some. The data hold about 270,000 clones, with around 90% observed a single time. The sample consisted of PBMCs or T cells enriched from blood (not recorded which). These receptors were taken from a woman in her 50s who had recovered from COVID-19.

The chain links TRBV30 to TRBJ2-1; 12 nucleotides line up with TRBD2. With 2 bases clipped from V and 7 bases from J, the junction kept 3 bases outside the gene matches. The germline V gene encodes CDR1 GTSNPN and CDR2 SVGIG (reference sequence). The length of the CDR3 is 14 residues. The CDR3 loop is CAWSWLAGGNEQFF. In nucleotides, the CDR3 is TGTGCCTGGAGTTGGCTAGCGGGAGGGAATGAGCAGTTCTTC.

This rearrangement joins TRBV7-9 to TRBJ2-5, with TRBD1 identical over 9 bases. V trimming: 1 base; J trimming: 5 bases; junction bases outside the gene matches: 2. The CDR3 sequence is 14 residues long. Germline V CDR1 and CDR2: SEHNR, FQNEAQ (reference sequence). For the CDR3, the DNA is TGTGCCAGCAGCTTAGTACAGGGGGCCGAGACCCAGTACTTC. The encoded protein is CASSLVQGAETQYF. Full variable domain (outside the CDR3, taken from reference TRBV7-9 and TRBJ2-5): DTGVSQNPRHKITKRGQNVTFRCDPISEHNRLYWYRQTLGQGPEFLTYFQNEAQLEKSRLLSDRFSAERPKGSFSTLEIQRTEQGDSAMYLCASSLVQGAETQYFGPGTRLLVL.

The chain joins TRBV4-1 to TRBJ2-1, with 11 bases lining up with TRBD2. There are 17 residues in the CDR3. V dropped 1 base and J dropped 9; count of bases not matched to a gene: 11. Germline V gene data show CDR1 as MGHRA and CDR2 as YSYEKL. DNA for the CDR3: TGCGCCAGCAGCCAAGGTTTAGCGGGAGGGGGTAGAGGTGAGCAGTTCTTC. It translates to CASSQGLAGGGRGEQFF.

This chain connects TRBV7-2 to TRBJ1-1, with D unresolved. V dropped 1 base and J dropped 3 bases, with 12 bases sitting between them. This CDR3 comprises 15 residues. The V gene's germline CDR1 is SGHTA and CDR2 FQGNSA. The CDR3 DNA is TGTGCCAGCAGCTTAGTTGCAAGTCGGGACACTGAAGCTTTCTTT. Translating gives CASSLVASRDTEAFF.

This clone occurred a few times. V and J are TRBV3-1 (or the pseudogene TRBV3-2) and TRBJ2-5; no definite D call. The germline V gene encodes CDR1 LGHDT and CDR2 YNNKEL (reference sequence). Trimming took 1 base from V and 7 from J, leaving 13 bases between them. The CDR3 consists of 14 residues. The CDR3 reads CASSQAMGSGTQYF. For the CDR3, the DNA is TGTGCCAGCAGCCAAGCGATGGGTTCGGGGACCCAGTACTTC.